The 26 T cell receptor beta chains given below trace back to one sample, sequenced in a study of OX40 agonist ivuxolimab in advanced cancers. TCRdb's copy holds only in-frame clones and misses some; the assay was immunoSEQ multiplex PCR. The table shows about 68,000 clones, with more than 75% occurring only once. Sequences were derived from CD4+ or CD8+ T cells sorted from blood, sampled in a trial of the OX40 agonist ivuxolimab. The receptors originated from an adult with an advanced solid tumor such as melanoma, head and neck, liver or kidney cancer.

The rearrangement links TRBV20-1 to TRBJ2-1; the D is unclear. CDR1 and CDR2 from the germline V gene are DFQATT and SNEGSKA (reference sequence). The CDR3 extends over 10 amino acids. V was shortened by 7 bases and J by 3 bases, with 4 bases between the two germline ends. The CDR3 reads CSGLYNEQFF. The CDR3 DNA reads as TGCAGTGGACTCTACAATGAGCAGTTCTTC.

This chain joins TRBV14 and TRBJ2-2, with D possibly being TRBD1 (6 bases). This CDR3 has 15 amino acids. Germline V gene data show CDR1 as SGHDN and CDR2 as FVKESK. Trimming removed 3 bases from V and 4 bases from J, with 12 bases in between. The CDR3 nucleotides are TGTGCCAGCAGCCATCAGGGGATTGGCACCGGGGAGCTGTTTTTT. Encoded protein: CASSHQGIGTGELFF.

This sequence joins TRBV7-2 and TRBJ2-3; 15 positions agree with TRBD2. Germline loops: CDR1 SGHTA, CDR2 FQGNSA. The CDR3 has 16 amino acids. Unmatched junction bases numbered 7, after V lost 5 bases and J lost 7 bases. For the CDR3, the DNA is TGTGCCAGCAGCCCCGGACTAGCGGGGGGGATGAATACGCAGTATTTT. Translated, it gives CASSPGLAGGMNTQYF.

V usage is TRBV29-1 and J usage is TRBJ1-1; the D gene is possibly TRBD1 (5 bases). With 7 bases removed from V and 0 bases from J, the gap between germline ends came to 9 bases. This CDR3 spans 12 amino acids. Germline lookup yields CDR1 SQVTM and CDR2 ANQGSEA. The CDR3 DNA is TGCAGCGCCGGACATCTGAACACTGAAGCTTTCTTT. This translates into CSAGHLNTEAFF.

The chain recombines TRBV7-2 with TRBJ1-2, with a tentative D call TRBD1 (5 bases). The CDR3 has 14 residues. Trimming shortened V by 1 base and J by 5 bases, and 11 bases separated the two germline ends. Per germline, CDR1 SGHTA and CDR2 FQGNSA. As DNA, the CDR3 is TGTGCCAGCAGCTTAGTCGTGACAGCGTATGGCTACACCTTC. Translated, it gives CASSLVVTAYGYTF. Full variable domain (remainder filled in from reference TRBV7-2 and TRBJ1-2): GAGVSQSPSNKVTEKGKDVELRCDPISGHTALYWYRQSLGQGLEFLIYFQGNSAPDKSGLPSDRFSAERTGGSVSTLTIQRTQQEDSAVYLCASSLVVTAYGYTFGSGTRLTVV.

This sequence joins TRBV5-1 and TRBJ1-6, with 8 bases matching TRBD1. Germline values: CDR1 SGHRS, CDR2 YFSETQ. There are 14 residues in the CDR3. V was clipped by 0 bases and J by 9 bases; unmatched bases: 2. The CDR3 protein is CASSLGQGSSPLHF. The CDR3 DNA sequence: TGCGCCAGCAGCTTGGGACAGGGGAGTTCACCCCTCCACTTT.

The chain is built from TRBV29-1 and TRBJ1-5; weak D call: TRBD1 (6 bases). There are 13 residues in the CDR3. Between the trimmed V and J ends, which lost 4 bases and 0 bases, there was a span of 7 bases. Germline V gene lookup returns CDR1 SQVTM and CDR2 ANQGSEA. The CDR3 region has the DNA TGCAGCGTTGCAGGGGATAGCAATCAGCCCCAGCATTTT. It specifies CSVAGDSNQPQHF.

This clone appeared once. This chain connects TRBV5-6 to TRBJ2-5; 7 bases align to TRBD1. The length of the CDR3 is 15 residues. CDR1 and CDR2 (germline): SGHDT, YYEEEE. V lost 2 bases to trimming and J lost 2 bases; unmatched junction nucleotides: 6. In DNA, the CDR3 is TGTGCCAGCAGCTTAACAGGGGTGGGACAAGAGACCCAGTACTTC. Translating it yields CASSLTGVGQETQYF.

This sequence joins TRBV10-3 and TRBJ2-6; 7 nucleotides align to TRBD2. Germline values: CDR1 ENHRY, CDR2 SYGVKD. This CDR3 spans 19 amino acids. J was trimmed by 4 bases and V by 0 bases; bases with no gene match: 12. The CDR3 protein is CAISESAGRVSVGANVLTF. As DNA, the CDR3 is TGTGCCATCAGTGAGTCGGCAGGGAGGGTCTCTGTCGGGGCCAACGTCCTGACTTTC.

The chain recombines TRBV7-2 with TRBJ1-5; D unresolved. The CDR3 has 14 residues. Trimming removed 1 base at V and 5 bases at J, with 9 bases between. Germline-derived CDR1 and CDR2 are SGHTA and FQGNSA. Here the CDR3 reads CASSLGSSHQPQHF. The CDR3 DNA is TGTGCCAGCAGCTTAGGGAGCTCACATCAGCCCCAGCATTTT.

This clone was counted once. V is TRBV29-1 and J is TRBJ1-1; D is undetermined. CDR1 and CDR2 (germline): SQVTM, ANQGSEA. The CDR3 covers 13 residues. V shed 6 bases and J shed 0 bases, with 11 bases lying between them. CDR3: CSVSWVVNTEAFF. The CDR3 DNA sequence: TGCAGCGTGTCGTGGGTGGTGAACACTGAAGCTTTCTTT.

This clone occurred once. CDR3 protein: CASAEGVAGPHTEAFF. As DNA, the CDR3 is TGTGCTAGTGCCGAAGGGGTGGCGGGGCCACACACTGAAGCTTTCTTT. The chain has TRBV12-5 and TRBJ1-1; tentatively, D is TRBD1 (5 bases). Germline CDR1 and CDR2: LGHNT and FRNRAP. The CDR3 covers 16 residues. Deletions cut 7 bases from V and 3 bases from J, with 21 bases between.

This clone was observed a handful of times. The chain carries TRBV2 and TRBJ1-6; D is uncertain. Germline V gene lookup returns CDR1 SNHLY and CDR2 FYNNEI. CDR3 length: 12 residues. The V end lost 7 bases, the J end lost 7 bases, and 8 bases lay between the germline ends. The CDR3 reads CASKEPNSPLHF. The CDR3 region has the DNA TGTGCCAGCAAGGAACCAAATTCACCCCTCCACTTT. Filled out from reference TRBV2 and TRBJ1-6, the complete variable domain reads EPEVTQTPSHQVTQMGQEVILRCVPISNHLYFYWYRQILGQKVEFLVSFYNNEISEKSEIFDDQFSVERPDGSNFTLKIRSTKLEDSAMYFCASKEPNSPLHFGNGTRLTVT.

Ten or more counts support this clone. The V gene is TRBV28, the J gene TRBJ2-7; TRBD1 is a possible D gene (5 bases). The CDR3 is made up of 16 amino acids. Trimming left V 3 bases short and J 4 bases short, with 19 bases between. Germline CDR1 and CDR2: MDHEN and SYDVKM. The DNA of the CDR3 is TGTGCCAGCAGTTTCTCCCTGGCAGGGTTGGCGTACGAGCAGTACTTC. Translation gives CASSFSLAGLAYEQYF.

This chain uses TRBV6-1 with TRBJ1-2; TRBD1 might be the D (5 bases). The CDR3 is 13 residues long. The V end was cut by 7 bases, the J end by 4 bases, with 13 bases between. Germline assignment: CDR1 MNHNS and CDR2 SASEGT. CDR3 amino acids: CASKEGIGYGYTF. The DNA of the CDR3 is TGTGCCAGCAAAGAGGGGATAGGCTATGGCTACACCTTC.

The CDR3 DNA follows: TGTGCTAGTGGTTTGGTACCGGATGGTGGGACAGGGATCGAGACCCAGTACTTC. Translating gives CASGLVPDGGTGIETQYF. This sequence joins TRBV12-5 and TRBJ2-5; TRBD1 agrees at 9 bases. The V gene's germline CDR1 is LGHNT and CDR2 FRNRAP. The ends lost 0 bases at V and 5 bases at J; junction bases unmatched: 13. The CDR3 totals 18 residues. Full variable domain (outside the CDR3, taken from reference TRBV12-5 and TRBJ2-5): DARVTQTPRHKVTEMGQEVTMRCQPILGHNTVFWYRQTMMQGLELLAYFRNRAPLDDSGMPKDRFSAEMPDATLATLKIQPSEPRDSAVYFCASGLVPDGGTGIETQYFGPGTRLLVL.

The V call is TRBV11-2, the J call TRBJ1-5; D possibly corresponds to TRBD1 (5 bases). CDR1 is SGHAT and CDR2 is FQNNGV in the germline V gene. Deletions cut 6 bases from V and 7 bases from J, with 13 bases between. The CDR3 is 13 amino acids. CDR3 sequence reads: CASSQQERQPQHF. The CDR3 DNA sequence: TGTGCCAGCAGTCAACAGGAGCGGCAGCCCCAGCATTTT.

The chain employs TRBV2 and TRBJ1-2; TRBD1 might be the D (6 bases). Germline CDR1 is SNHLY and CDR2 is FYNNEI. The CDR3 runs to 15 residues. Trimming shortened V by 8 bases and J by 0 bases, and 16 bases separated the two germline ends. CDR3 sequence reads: CASSWTVLPNYGYTF. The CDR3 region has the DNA TGTGCCAGCTCCTGGACAGTTTTACCTAACTATGGCTACACCTTC.

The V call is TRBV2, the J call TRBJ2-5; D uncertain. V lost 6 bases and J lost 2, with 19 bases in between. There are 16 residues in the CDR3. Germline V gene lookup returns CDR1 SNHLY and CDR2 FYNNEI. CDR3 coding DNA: TGTGCCAGCAGGGGTTATGGCTCCCCTCCGCAAGAGACCCAGTACTTC. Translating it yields CASRGYGSPPQETQYF.

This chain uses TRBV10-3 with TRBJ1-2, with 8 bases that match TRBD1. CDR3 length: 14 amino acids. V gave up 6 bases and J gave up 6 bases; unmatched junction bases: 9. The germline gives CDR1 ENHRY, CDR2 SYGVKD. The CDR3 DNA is TGTGCCATCAGCCCCGGACAGGGATTGGATGGCTACACCTTC. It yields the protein CAISPGQGLDGYTF.

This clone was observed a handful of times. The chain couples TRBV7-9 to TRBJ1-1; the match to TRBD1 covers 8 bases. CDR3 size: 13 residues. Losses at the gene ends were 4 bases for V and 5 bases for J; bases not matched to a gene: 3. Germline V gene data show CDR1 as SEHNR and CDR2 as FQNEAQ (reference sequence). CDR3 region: CASSSDRGTEAFF. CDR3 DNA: TGTGCCAGCAGCTCCGACAGGGGTACTGAAGCTTTCTTT.

CDR3 DNA sequence: TGTGCCAGCAGCGTAGCCGGGGGGACGGCTTGGGGCACAGATACGCAGTATTTT. Protein product: CASSVAGGTAWGTDTQYF. The rearrangement joins TRBV9 to TRBJ2-3; 7 positions agree with TRBD2. Germline V gene lookup returns CDR1 SGDLS and CDR2 YYNGEE. V gave up 0 bases and J gave up 1 base; unmatched junction bases: 11. CDR3 length equals 18 residues.

The CDR3 loop reads CSAEGEYTDTQYF. The CDR3 DNA is TGCAGCGCCGAGGGGGAATACACAGATACGCAGTATTTT. The rearrangement uses TRBV29-1 and TRBJ2-3; weak D call: TRBD1 (6 bases). This CDR3 has 13 residues. CDR1 SQVTM and CDR2 ANQGSEA come from the germline V gene. Trimming took 7 bases from V and 2 from J, leaving 13 bases between them.

CDR3 sequence (DNA): TGCAGCGTTGTTTCCCAGGACGATCAGCCCCAGCATTTT. It yields the protein CSVVSQDDQPQHF. The chain has TRBV29-1 and TRBJ1-5, with unresolved D. The germline V gene encodes CDR1 SQVTM and CDR2 ANQGSEA. V was trimmed by 4 bases and J by 5 bases, leaving 12 bases between them. CDR3 size: 13 residues. Full variable domain (rest looked up from reference TRBV29-1 and TRBJ1-5): SAVISQKPSRDICQRGTSLTIQCQVDSQVTMMFWYRQQPGQSLTLIATANQGSEATYESGFVIDKFPISRPNLTFSTLTVSNMSPEDSSIYLCSVVSQDDQPQHFGDGTRLSIL.

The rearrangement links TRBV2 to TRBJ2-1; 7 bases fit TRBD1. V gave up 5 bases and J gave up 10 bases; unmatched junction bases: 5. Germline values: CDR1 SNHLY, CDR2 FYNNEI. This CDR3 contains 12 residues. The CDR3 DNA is TGTGCCAGCAGTAGACAGGGTATCGAGCAGTTCTTC. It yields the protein CASSRQGIEQFF.

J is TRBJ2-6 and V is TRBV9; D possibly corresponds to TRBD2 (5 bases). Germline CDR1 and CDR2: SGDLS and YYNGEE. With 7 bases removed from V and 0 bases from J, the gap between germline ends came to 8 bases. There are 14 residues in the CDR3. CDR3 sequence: CASSRDSGANVLTF. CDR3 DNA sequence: TGTGCCAGCTCGAGGGACTCTGGGGCCAACGTCCTGACTTTC.